This T cell receptor (beta chain) was profiled in a study of shared clonotypes between healthy human individuals. Participating donors were healthy, HIV-negative adults free of recent acute infections or vaccinations. The CD4+ fraction was divided into a CD45RA+ naive subset and a CD45RA-negative memory subset. The CDR3 loop spans 12 amino acids. Germline lookup yields CDR1 MNHNS and CDR2 SASEGT. V lost 6 bases and J 1 base, leaving 7 bases between the germline ends. Per the authors' pipeline: Filtering differed for immunoSEQ, which gave only junction sequences without quality scores. The table came from immunoSEQ multiplex PCR; TCRdb's copy has only in-frame clones and leaves some out. V and J calls and clone size come straight from that table; D and trimming were deduced from the DNA. The table shows under 750,000 clones, with approximately 77% occurring only once. Regarding this clone: The antigen is not known.

Study-wide points: For sorted subsets, rarefaction showed incomplete sequencing despite large depth.

This sequence originates from a woman in her twenties or thirties in good health. The chain joins TRBV6-1 to TRBJ2-7; D call uncertain. What was sequenced was memory CD4+ T cells sorted from blood. Subset given: CD45RA-negative fraction. CDR3 DNA: TGTGCCAGCAGGGGATCGTCCTACGAGCAGTACTTC. Protein product: CASRGSSYEQYF.